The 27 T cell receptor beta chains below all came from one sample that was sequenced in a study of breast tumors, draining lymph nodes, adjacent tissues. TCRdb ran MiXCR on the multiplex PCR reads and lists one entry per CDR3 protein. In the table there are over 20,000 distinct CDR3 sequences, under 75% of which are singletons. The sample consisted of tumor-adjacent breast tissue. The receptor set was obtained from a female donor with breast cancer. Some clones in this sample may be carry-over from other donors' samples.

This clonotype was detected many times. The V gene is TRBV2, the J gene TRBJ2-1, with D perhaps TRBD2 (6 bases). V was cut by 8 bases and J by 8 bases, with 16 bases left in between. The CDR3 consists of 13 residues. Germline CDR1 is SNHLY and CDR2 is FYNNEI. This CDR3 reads CASGLPRGYEQFF. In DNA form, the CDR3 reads TGTGCCAGCGGGCTCCCGCGGGGATATGAGCAGTTCTTC.

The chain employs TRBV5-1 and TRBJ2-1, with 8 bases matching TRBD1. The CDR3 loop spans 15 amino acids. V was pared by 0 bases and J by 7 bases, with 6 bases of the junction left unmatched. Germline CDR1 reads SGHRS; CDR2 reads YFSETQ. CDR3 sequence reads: CASSLGQGLSNEQFF. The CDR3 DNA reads TGCGCCAGCAGCTTGGGACAGGGGCTAAGTAATGAGCAGTTCTTC. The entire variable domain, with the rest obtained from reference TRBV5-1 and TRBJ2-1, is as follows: KAGVTQTPRYLIKTRGQQVTLSCSPISGHRSVSWYQQTPGQGLQFLFEYFSETQRNKGNFPGRFSGRQFSNSRSEMNVSTLELGDSALYLCASSLGQGLSNEQFFGPGTRLTVL.

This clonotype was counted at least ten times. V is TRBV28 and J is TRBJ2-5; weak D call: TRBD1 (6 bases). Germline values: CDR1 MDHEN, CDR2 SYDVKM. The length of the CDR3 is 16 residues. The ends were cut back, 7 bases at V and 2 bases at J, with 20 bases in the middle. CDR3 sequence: CASTVALGTSQETQYF. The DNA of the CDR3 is TGTGCCAGCACCGTCGCCTTAGGGACATCACAAGAGACCCAGTACTTC.

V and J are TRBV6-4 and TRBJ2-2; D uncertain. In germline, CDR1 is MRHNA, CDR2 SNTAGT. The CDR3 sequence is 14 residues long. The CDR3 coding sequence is TGTGCGACGCTGCGTACGTCAAACACCGGGGAGCTGTTTTTT. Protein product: CATLRTSNTGELFF.

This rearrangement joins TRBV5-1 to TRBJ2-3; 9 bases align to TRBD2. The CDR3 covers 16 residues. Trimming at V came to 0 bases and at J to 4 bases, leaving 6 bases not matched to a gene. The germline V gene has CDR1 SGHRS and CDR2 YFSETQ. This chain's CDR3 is CASSLARTSEPDTQYF. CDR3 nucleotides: TGCGCCAGCAGCTTGGCTCGGACTAGCGAACCAGATACGCAGTATTTT.

CDR3 in amino acids: CASSLQGAGGYTF. CDR3 in DNA: TGTGCCAGCAGCCTTCAGGGGGCGGGCGGCTACACCTTC. The chain carries TRBV2 and TRBJ1-2, with 8 nucleotides matching TRBD1. V lost 6 bases to trimming and J lost 8 bases; unmatched junction nucleotides: 8. The CDR3 covers 13 residues. Germline V gene data show CDR1 as SNHLY and CDR2 as FYNNEI.

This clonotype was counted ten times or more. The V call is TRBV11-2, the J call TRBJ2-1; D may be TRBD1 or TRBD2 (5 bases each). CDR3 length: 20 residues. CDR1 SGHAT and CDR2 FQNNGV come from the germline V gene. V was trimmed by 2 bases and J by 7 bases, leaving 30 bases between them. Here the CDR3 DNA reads TGTGCCAGCAGCTTACGAGGCGTCACAGGTCAGATAGTGAGCGGAAATGAGCAGTTCTTC. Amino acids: CASSLRGVTGQIVSGNEQFF.

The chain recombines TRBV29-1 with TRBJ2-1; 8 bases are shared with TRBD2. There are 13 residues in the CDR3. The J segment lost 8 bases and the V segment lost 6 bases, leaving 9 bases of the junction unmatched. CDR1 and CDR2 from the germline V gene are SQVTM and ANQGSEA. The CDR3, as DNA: TGCAGCGTCCGGGTAGCGGGGATGGATGAGCAGTTCTTC. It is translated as CSVRVAGMDEQFF.

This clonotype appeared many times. CDR3 coding DNA: TGTGCCAGCAGCAAAGGTGGGGCAGATACGCAGTATTTT. It encodes CASSKGGADTQYF. The rearrangement joins TRBV7-2 to TRBJ2-3; D call uncertain. The V gene's germline CDR1 is SGHTA and CDR2 FQGNSA. Trimming shortened V by 5 bases and J by 4 bases, and 10 bases separated the two germline ends. The CDR3 has 13 amino acids.

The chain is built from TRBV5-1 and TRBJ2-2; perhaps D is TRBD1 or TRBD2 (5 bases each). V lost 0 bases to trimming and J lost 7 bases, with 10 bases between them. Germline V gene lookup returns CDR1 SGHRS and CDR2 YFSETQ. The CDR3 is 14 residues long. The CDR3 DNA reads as TGCGCCAGCAGCTTGGAATGGGGGTTCGGGGAGCTGTTTTTT. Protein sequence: CASSLEWGFGELFF.

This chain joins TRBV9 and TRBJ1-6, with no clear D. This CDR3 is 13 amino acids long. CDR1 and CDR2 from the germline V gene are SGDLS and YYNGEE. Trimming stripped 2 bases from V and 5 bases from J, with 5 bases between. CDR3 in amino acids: CASSVWDNSPLHF. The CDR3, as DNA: TGTGCCAGCAGCGTGTGGGATAATTCACCCCTCCACTTT.

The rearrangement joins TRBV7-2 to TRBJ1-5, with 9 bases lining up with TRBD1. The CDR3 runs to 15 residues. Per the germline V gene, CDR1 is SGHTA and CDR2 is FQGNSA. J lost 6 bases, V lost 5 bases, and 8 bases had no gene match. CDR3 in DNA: TGTGCCAGCAGCCTAGTACCGGGACAGGGTCAGCCCCAGCATTTT. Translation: CASSLVPGQGQPQHF.

The CDR3 DNA sequence: TGTGCCAGCAGCCCCCGGGATAGGGAAGGGTCACCCCTCCACTTT. It yields the protein CASSPRDREGSPLHF. The chain carries TRBV2 and TRBJ1-6; D is unclear. The germline V gene has CDR1 SNHLY and CDR2 FYNNEI. Trimming pared 6 bases from V and 10 bases from J, leaving 19 bases between. The CDR3 has 15 amino acids.

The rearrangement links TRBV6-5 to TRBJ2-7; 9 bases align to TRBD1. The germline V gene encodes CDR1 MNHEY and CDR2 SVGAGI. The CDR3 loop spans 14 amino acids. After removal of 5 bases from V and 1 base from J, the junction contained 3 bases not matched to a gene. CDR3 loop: CASSRGQGSYEQYV. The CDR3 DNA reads TGTGCCAGCAGTCGGGGACAGGGATCCTACGAGCAGTACGTC.

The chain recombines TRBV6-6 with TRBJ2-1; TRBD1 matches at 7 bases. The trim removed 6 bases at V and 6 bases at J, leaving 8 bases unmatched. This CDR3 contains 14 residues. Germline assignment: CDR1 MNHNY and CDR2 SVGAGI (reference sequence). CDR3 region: CASSKQGSPNEQFF. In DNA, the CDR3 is TGTGCCAGCAGCAAACAGGGGTCTCCCAATGAGCAGTTCTTC.

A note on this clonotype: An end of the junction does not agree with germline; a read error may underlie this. The CDR3 loop is CSAAREYEQSF. CDR3 DNA sequence: TGCAGTGCCGCTCGGGAGTACGAGCAGTCCTTC. The rearrangement uses TRBV20-1 and TRBJ2-7; D may be TRBD2 (6 bases). Germline V gives CDR1 DFQATT, CDR2 SNEGSKA (reference sequence). The CDR3 has 11 amino acids.

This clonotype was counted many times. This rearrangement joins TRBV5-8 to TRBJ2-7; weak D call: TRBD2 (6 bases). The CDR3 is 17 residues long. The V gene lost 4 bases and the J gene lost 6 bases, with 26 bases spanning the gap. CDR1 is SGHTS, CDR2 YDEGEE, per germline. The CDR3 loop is CASSLSQGAVMGGEQYF. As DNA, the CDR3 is TGTGCCAGCAGCCTATCCCAGGGCGCGGTGATGGGGGGCGAGCAGTACTTC.

CDR3 DNA: TGTGCCACCAGTGATTATAAGAATGAGCAGTTCTTC. Encoded protein: CATSDYKNEQFF. The chain is built from TRBV24-1 and TRBJ2-1; D gene unclear. Germline V gene lookup returns CDR1 KGHDR and CDR2 SFDVKD. V lost 2 bases and J 7 bases, leaving 5 bases between the germline ends. This CDR3 is built from 12 residues.

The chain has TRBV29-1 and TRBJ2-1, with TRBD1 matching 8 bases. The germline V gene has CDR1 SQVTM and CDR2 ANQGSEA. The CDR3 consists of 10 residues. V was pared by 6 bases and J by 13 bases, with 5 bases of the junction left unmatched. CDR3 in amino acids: CSVGTGVQFF. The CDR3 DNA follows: TGCAGCGTGGGGACAGGAGTACAGTTCTTC.

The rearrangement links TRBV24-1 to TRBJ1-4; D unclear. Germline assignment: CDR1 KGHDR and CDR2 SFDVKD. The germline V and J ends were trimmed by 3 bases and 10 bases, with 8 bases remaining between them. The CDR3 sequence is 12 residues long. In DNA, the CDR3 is TGTGCCACCAGTGATCGGGGAAGAAAACTGTTTTTT. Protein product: CATSDRGRKLFF.

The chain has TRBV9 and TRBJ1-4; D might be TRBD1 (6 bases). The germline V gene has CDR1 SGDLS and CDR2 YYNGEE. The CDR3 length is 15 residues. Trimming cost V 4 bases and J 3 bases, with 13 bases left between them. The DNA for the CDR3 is TGTGCCAGCAGCTCCAGAGGGGGTTCTAATGAAAAACTGTTTTTT. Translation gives CASSSRGGSNEKLFF.

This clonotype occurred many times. CDR3 region: CASSLQGFSDEQFF. In DNA form, the CDR3 reads TGTGCCAGCAGCTTACAGGGCTTTAGCGATGAGCAGTTCTTC. The chain has TRBV7-2 and TRBJ2-1; D is possibly TRBD1 or TRBD2 (5 bases each). The CDR3 contains 14 residues. Germline lookup yields CDR1 SGHTA and CDR2 FQGNSA. The V and J ends lost 2 bases and 8 bases respectively, with 13 bases between them.

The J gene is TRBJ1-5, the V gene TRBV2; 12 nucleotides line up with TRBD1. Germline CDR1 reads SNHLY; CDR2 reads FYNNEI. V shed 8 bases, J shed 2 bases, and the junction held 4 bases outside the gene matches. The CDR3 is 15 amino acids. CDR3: CASAGQGAGNQPQHF. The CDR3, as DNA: TGTGCCAGCGCGGGACAGGGGGCGGGCAATCAGCCCCAGCATTTT.

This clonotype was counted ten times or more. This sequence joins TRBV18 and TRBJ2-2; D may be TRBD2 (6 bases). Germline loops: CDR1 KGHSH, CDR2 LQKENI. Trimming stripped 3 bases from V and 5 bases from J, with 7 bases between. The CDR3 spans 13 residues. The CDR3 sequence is CASSPLATGELFF. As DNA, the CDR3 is TGTGCCAGCTCACCTCTAGCGACCGGGGAGCTGTTTTTT.

The CDR3 spells CASSKRAPSTDTQYF. The DNA for the CDR3 is TGTGCCAGCAGTAAGCGAGCCCCTAGCACAGATACGCAGTATTTT. The J gene is TRBJ2-3, the V gene TRBV2; no definite D call. Germline V gives CDR1 SNHLY, CDR2 FYNNEI. Trimming cost V 5 bases and J 0 bases, with 12 bases left between them. The CDR3 spans 15 residues.

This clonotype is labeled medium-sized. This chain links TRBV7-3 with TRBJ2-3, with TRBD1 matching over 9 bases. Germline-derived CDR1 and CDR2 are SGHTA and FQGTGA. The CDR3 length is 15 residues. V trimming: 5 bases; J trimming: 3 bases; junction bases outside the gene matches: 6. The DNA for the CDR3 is TGTGCCAGCAGCCCCCAGGGACAGGGTACAGATACGCAGTATTTT. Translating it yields CASSPQGQGTDTQYF.

CDR3 sequence: CATSSYLAGGSYNEQFF. In nucleotides, the CDR3 is TGTGCCACCAGCTCCTACCTAGCGGGAGGATCATACAATGAGCAGTTCTTC. This chain uses TRBV2 with TRBJ2-1; 11 nucleotides agree with TRBD2. Germline V gene lookup returns CDR1 SNHLY and CDR2 FYNNEI. The CDR3 has 17 residues. V lost 10 bases to trimming and J lost 4 bases; unmatched junction nucleotides: 15. Full variable domain (rest looked up from reference TRBV2 and TRBJ2-1): EPEVTQTPSHQVTQMGQEVILRCVPISNHLYFYWYRQILGQKVEFLVSFYNNEISEKSEIFDDQFSVERPDGSNFTLKIRSTKLEDSAMYFCATSSYLAGGSYNEQFFGPGTRLTVL.